These T cell receptor beta chains were read from a single sample in a study of blood T cell repertoires in COVID-19. Only in-frame clones appear in the TCRdb table, and some are missing; sequencing was by immunoSEQ multiplex PCR. Of 150,000 to 170,000 clones in the sample, around 83% are singletons; the top ten hold 9% to 13%. The sample was peripheral blood. The origin of the receptors is an older woman with COVID-19, enrolled during active disease. Both conserved end residues are part of each CDR3. A D gene is named only where the DNA matches it firmly. The size field is filled for only some rows; it gives once, few, many or a size class.

clone_size	d_call	j_call	v_call	cdr3_aa	cdr3_nt
few	.	TRBJ2-5	TRBV1	CTASGGVQETQYF	TGCACCGCTAGCGGGGGGGTACAAGAGACCCAGTACTTC
.	TRBD2	TRBJ2-3	TRBV5-4	CASSSRTSGVGGADTQYF	TGTGCCAGCAGCTCTAGGACTAGCGGGGTGGGAGGGGCAGATACGCAGTATTTT
.	.	TRBJ1-4	TRBV29-1	CSGRGGFTENEKLFF	TGCAGCGGACGGGGGGGTTTTACGGAAAATGAAAAACTGTTTTTT
.	TRBD1	TRBJ1-5	TRBV19	CASSIGRTGTVNQPQHF	TGTGCCAGTAGTATAGGACGGACAGGGACCGTAAATCAGCCCCAGCATTTT
.	.	TRBJ1-3	TRBV5-8	CASSTRLRSRGNTIYF	TGTGCCAGCAGCACCCGCCTGCGTAGCCGGGGGAACACCATATATTTT
medium-sized	.	TRBJ1-2	TRBV14	CASSIDRTGGYTF	TGTGCCAGCAGCATCGACAGGACGGGTGGCTACACCTTC
.	TRBD1	TRBJ1-5	TRBV5-6	CASSTSNRDRYNQPQHF	TGTGCCAGCAGCACCTCTAACCGGGACAGGTACAATCAGCCCCAGCATTTT
.	TRBD1	TRBJ1-1	TRBV19	CASGPRDRDTEAFF	TGTGCCAGTGGTCCCCGGGACAGGGACACTGAAGCTTTCTTT
.	.	TRBJ1-1	TRBV5-4	CASSSGNLLVNTEAFF	TGTGCCAGCAGCTCAGGGAATCTCTTAGTGAACACTGAAGCTTTCTTT
.	.	TRBJ1-1	TRBV18	CASSPPRTGWQTEAFF	TGTGCCAGCTCACCACCAAGAACAGGGTGGCAGACTGAAGCTTTCTTT
once	.	TRBJ2-2	TRBV6-2/TRBV6-3	CASSEGVIATGELFF	TGTGCCAGCAGTGAGGGCGTTATAGCCACCGGGGAGCTGTTTTTT
.	TRBD1	TRBJ2-7	TRBV5-1	CASSPQPGTGLYEQYF	TGCGCCAGCAGCCCTCAGCCCGGGACAGGGCTCTACGAGCAGTACTTC
.	.	TRBJ2-5	TRBV6-5	CASSLPGEETQYF	TGTGCCAGCAGTCTACCAGGCGAAGAGACCCAGTACTTC
once	.	TRBJ1-3	TRBV3-1/TRBV3-2	CASSSDRYSGNTIYF	TGTGCCAGCAGTTCCGACAGGTACTCTGGAAACACCATATATTTT
few	.	TRBJ1-1	TRBV19	CASSIGGVSTEAFF	TGTGCCAGTAGTATTGGCGGGGTGAGCACTGAAGCTTTCTTT
.	.	TRBJ1-5	TRBV18	CASSPRQTEVGNQPQHF	TGTGCCAGCTCACCACGGCAGACAGAGGTTGGCAATCAGCCCCAGCATTTT
.	TRBD2	TRBJ2-3	TRBV5-1	CASSWGGTDTQYF	TGCGCCAGCAGCTGGGGGGGGACAGATACGCAGTATTTT
.	.	TRBJ2-3	TRBV5-1	CASSLRAGAADTQYF	TGCGCCAGCAGCTTGAGGGCGGGGGCGGCAGATACGCAGTATTTT
.	.	TRBJ1-1	TRBV29-1	CSYGQINTEAFF	TGCAGCTATGGGCAGATCAACACTGAAGCTTTCTTT
.	.	TRBJ1-3	TRBV4-1	CASSQEQVGVNTIYF	TGCGCCAGCAGCCAAGAACAGGTTGGAGTAAACACCATATATTTT
.	TRBD1	TRBJ1-6	TRBV5-1	CASSSGTGHSPLHF	TGCGCCAGCAGCTCCGGGACAGGGCATTCACCCCTCCACTTT
.	.	TRBJ2-1	TRBV24-1	CATSDPSAGKWDNEQFF	TGTGCCACCAGTGACCCCTCTGCAGGGAAATGGGACAATGAGCAGTTCTTC
.	TRBD1	TRBJ2-2	TRBV11-3	CASSSRTGSTGELFF	TGTGCCAGCAGCTCCCGGACAGGGAGTACCGGGGAGCTGTTTTTT
medium-sized	TRBD1	TRBJ2-5	TRBV24-1	CATSDFGTGGLQETQYF	TGTGCCACCAGTGATTTCGGGACAGGGGGTCTCCAAGAGACCCAGTACTTC
.	TRBD2	TRBJ2-3	TRBV2	CASLPWAGGRNTQYF	TGTGCCAGCCTTCCTTGGGCCGGCGGGAGAAATACGCAGTATTTT
few	.	TRBJ1-2	TRBV5-6	CASSLEAGNYGYTF	TGTGCCAGCAGCTTGGAAGCAGGGAACTATGGCTACACCTTC
few	.	TRBJ1-2	TRBV27	CASSLNGDSGYTF	TGTGCCAGCAGTTTAAACGGGGATTCAGGCTACACCTTC
few	TRBD1	TRBJ1-3	TRBV7-9	CASSSGQVLGNTIYF	TGTGCCAGCAGCTCGGGACAGGTCCTTGGAAACACCATATATTTT
.	TRBD2	TRBJ2-2	TRBV24-1	CATSGGTSGVTGELFF	TGTGCCACCAGTGGGGGGACTAGCGGAGTCACCGGGGAGCTGTTTTTT
.	TRBD2	TRBJ2-3	TRBV7-7	CASSRGLLSTDTQYF	TGTGCTAGCAGCCGGGGACTACTTAGCACAGATACGCAGTATTTT
.	.	TRBJ1-2	TRBV9	CASSVLAQLHYGYTF	TGTGCCAGCAGCGTCCTGGCACAGCTACACTATGGCTACACCTTC
.	TRBD2	TRBJ2-7	TRBV5-4	CASSRPGGRGYEQYF	TGTGCCAGCAGCCGCCCGGGGGGGAGGGGATACGAGCAGTACTTC
.	.	TRBJ2-5	TRBV11-2	CASSLSKTGETQYF	TGTGCCAGCAGCTTATCGAAAACGGGGGAGACCCAGTACTTC
.	.	TRBJ2-7	TRBV7-9	CASSPGPRDEQYF	TGTGCCAGCAGCCCCGGTCCCCGGGACGAGCAGTACTTC
once	TRBD2	TRBJ2-4	TRBV27	CAESGGQAKNIQYF	TGTGCCGAGAGCGGGGGGCAGGCCAAAAACATTCAGTACTTC
.	.	TRBJ1-4	TRBV5-4	CASSRDTTNEKLFF	TGTGCCAGCAGCCGGGATACAACTAATGAAAAACTGTTTTTT